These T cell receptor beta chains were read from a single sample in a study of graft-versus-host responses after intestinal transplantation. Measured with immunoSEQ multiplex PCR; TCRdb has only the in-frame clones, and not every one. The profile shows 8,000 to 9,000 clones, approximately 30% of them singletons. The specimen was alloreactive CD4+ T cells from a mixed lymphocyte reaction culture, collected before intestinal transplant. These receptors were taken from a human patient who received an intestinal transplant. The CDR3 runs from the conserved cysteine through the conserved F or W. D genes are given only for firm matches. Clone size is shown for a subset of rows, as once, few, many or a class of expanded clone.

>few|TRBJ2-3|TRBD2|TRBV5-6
CASSFGRGESQYF
TGTGCCAGCAGCTTCGGGAGGGGTGAGTCGCAGTATTTT
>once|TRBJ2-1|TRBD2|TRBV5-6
CASSLWVLASGGYNEQFF
TGTGCCAGCAGCTTGTGGGTCTTAGCTAGCGGGGGGTACAATGAGCAGTTCTTC
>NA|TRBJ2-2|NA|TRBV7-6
CASSPIRSGSLDTGELFF
TGTGCCAGCAGCCCGATTAGATCAGGGTCCCTCGACACCGGGGAGCTGTTTTTT
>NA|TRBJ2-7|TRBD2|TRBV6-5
CASSYRRVSGSMEYF
TGTGCCAGCAGTTACAGAAGGGTAAGCGGGAGTATGGAGTACTTC
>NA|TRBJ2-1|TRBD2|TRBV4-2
CASSQVGLAGDEQFF
TGTGCCAGCAGCCAAGTGGGACTAGCCGGCGATGAGCAGTTCTTC
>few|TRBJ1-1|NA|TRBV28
CASSLRRSGGEAFF
TGTGCCAGCAGTTTACGAAGGTCCGGGGGTGAAGCTTTCTTT
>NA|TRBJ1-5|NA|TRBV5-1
CASSLETGLNQPQHF
TGCGCCAGCAGCTTGGAGACAGGATTAAATCAGCCCCAGCATTTT
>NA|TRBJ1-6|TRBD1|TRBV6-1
CASGTGEASPLHF
TGTGCCAGCGGGACAGGGGAAGCTTCACCCCTCCACTTT
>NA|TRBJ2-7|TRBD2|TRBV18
CASSPRTSGSYEQYF
TGTGCCAGCTCACCTCGGACTAGCGGGAGCTACGAGCAGTACTTC
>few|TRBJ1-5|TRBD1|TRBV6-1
CASMDRGLGQPQHF
TGTGCCAGCATGGACAGGGGGCTTGGTCAGCCCCAGCATTTT
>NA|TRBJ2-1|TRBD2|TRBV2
CASSYSPLAGVYNEQFF
TGTGCCAGCAGTTACAGTCCCTTAGCGGGGGTCTACAATGAGCAGTTCTTC
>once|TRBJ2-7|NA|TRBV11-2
CASSLESSGYYEQYF
TGTGCCAGCAGCTTAGAGTCCAGCGGCTACTACGAGCAGTACTTC
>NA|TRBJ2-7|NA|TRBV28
CASSLQDYEQYF
TGTGCCAGCAGTTTACAGGACTACGAGCAGTACTTC
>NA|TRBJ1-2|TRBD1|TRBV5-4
CASSLGTGGYGYTF
TGTGCCAGCAGCTTGGGGACAGGGGGCTATGGCTACACCTTC
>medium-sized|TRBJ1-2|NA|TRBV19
CASGTARGYTF
TGTGCCAGTGGGACTGCTAGGGGCTACACCTTC
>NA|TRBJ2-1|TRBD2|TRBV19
CASSPVAGVWQFF
TGTGCCAGTAGTCCGGTAGCGGGGGTTTGGCAGTTCTTC
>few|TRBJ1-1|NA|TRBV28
CASSLQGNTEAFF
TGTGCCAGCAGTTTACAGGGGAACACTGAAGCTTTCTTT
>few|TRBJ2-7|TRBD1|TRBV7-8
CATKQGYSYEQYF
TGTGCCACGAAACAGGGGTACTCCTACGAGCAGTACTTC
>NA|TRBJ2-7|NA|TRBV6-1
CASSPGTQLDYEQYF
TGTGCCAGCAGCCCCGGGACTCAGCTCGACTACGAGCAGTACTTC
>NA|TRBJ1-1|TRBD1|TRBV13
CASSSTGTLGNTEAFF
TGTGCCAGCAGCTCGACAGGGACCTTGGGGAACACTGAAGCTTTCTTT
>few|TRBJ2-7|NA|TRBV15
CATSRDLAGEQYF
TGTGCCACCAGCAGAGATCTGGCGGGCGAGCAGTACTTC
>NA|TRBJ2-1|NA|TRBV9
CASSATPQRSQHNEQFF
TGTGCCAGCAGCGCCACCCCTCAGCGGAGCCAACACAATGAGCAGTTCTTC
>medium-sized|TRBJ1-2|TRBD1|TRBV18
CASSPDRVYGYTF
TGTGCCAGCTCACCCGACAGGGTCTATGGCTACACCTTC
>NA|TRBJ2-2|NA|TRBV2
CASSEASRVLFF
TGTGCCAGCAGTGAAGCTTCCAGGGTGCTGTTTTTT
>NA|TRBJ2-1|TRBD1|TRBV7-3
CASSPAGTGYNEQFF
TGTGCCAGCAGCCCAGCCGGGACAGGGTACAATGAGCAGTTCTTC
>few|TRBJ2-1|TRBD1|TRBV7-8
CASSHYRGVTYNEQFF
TGTGCCAGCAGCCACTACAGGGGTGTCACCTACAATGAGCAGTTCTTC
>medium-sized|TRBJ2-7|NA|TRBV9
CASSVGPRSYEQYF
TGTGCCAGCAGCGTAGGACCCAGGTCCTACGAGCAGTACTTC
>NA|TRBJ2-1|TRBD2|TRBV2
CASKRDGGTNEQFF
TGTGCCAGCAAGCGGGATGGGGGGACCAATGAGCAGTTCTTC
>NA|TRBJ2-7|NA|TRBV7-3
CASSFGPRGEQYF
TGTGCCAGCAGCTTTGGCCCCCGGGGCGAGCAGTACTTC
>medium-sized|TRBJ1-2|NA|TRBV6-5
CASSRDTRGYTF
TGTGCCAGCAGCAGGGACACGCGGGGCTACACCTTC
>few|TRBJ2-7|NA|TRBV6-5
CASSYPIQGGGEQYF
TGTGCCAGCAGTTACCCGATACAGGGTGGGGGCGAGCAGTACTTC
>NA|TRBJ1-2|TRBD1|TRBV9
CASSVGDRISYGYTF
TGTGCCAGCAGCGTAGGGGACAGGATATCCTATGGCTACACCTTC
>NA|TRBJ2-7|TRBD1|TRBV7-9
CASSSDRTGASYEQYF
TGTGCCAGCAGCTCAGATCGGACAGGGGCCTCCTACGAGCAGTACTTC
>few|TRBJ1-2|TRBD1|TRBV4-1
CASSPPSEGADGYTF
TGCGCCAGCAGCCCCCCCAGTGAGGGGGCGGATGGCTACACCTTC
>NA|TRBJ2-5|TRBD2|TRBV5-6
CASSSPSSSGSEETQYF
TGTGCCAGCAGCTCCCCTAGCTCTAGCGGGAGTGAGGAGACCCAGTACTTC
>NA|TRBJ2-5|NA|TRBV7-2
CASSPGLGETQYF
TGTGCCAGCAGCCCGGGACTGGGGGAGACCCAGTACTTC
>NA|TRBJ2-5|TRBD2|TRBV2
CASSVPSSGEETQYF
TGTGCCAGCAGTGTCCCCTCTAGCGGGGAAGAGACCCAGTACTTC
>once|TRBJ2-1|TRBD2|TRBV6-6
CASSYSGGVYNEQFF
TGTGCCAGCAGTTACTCGGGGGGGGTCTACAATGAGCAGTTCTTC
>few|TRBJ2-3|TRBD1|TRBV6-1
CASSEAGTALTDTQYF
TGTGCCAGCAGTGAAGCAGGGACAGCTCTCACAGATACGCAGTATTTT
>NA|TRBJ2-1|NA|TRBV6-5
CASSRGWHEQFF
TGTGCCAGCAGTAGGGGGTGGCATGAGCAGTTCTTC
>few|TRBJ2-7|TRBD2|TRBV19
CASSIDRGDEQYF
TGTGCCAGTAGTATAGATCGGGGGGACGAGCAGTACTTC
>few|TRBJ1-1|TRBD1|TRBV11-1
CASSLAPGQGVTEAFF
TGTGCCAGCAGCTTAGCGCCGGGACAGGGGGTCACTGAAGCTTTCTTT
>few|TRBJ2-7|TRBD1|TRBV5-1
CASSLRGQIYEQYF
TGCGCCAGCAGCTTGAGGGGACAGATCTACGAGCAGTACTTC
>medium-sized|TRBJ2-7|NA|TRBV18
CASSPFRRGSSSYEQYF
TGTGCCAGCTCACCATTCCGCCGCGGCTCAAGCTCCTACGAGCAGTACTTC
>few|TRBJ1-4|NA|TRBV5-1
CASRKQVDYEKLFF
TGCGCCAGCAGGAAACAGGTGGATTATGAAAAACTGTTTTTT
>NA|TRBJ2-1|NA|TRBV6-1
CASSRYNEQFF
TGTGCCAGCAGCAGATACAATGAGCAGTTCTTC
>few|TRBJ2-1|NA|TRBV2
CASSEAGTSLSYNEQFF
TGTGCCAGCAGTGAAGCAGGGACTTCCCTCTCCTACAATGAGCAGTTCTTC
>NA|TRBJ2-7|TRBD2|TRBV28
CASRRGLAVPYEQYF
TGTGCCAGCAGGAGGGGACTAGCGGTCCCCTACGAGCAGTACTTC
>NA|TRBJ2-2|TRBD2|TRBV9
CASSSRTSGNTGELFF
TGTGCCAGCAGTAGCCGGACTAGCGGGAACACCGGGGAGCTGTTTTTT
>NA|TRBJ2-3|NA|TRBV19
CASSIGVQGTQYF
TGTGCCAGTAGTATTGGTGTTCAGGGTACGCAGTATTTT
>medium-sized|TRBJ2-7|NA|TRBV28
CASSGARPYF
TGTGCCAGCAGTGGGGCCAGGCCGTACTTC
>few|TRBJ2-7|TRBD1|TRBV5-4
CASSSSGTGGYEQYF
TGTGCCAGCAGCTCGTCCGGGACAGGGGGCTACGAGCAGTACTTC
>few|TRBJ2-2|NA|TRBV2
CASRLAEEHTGELFF
TGTGCCAGCCGTCTAGCAGAGGAACACACCGGGGAGCTGTTTTTT
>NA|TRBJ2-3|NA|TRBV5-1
CASSAGMYTDTQYF
TGCGCCAGCAGCGCGGGGATGTACACAGATACGCAGTATTTT
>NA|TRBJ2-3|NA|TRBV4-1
CASSQDSRGRHTDTQYF
TGCGCCAGCAGCCAAGATTCCAGGGGGAGGCACACAGATACGCAGTATTTT
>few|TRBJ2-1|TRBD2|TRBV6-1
CASSEGTSGSNEQFF
TGTGCCAGCAGTGAAGGGACTAGCGGGAGCAATGAGCAGTTCTTC
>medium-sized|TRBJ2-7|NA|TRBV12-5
CASGLDSSYEQYF
TGTGCTAGTGGTTTGGACAGCTCCTACGAGCAGTACTTC
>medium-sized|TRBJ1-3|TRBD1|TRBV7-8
CASSSHNRGSGNTIYF
TGTGCCAGCAGCTCGCATAACAGGGGGTCCGGAAACACCATATATTTT
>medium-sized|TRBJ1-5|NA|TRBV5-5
CASSFQGGDQPQHF
TGTGCCAGCAGCTTCCAGGGTGGCGACCAGCCCCAGCATTTT
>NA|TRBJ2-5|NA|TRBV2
CASSQQGQETQYF
TGTGCCAGCAGTCAACAGGGACAAGAGACCCAGTACTTC